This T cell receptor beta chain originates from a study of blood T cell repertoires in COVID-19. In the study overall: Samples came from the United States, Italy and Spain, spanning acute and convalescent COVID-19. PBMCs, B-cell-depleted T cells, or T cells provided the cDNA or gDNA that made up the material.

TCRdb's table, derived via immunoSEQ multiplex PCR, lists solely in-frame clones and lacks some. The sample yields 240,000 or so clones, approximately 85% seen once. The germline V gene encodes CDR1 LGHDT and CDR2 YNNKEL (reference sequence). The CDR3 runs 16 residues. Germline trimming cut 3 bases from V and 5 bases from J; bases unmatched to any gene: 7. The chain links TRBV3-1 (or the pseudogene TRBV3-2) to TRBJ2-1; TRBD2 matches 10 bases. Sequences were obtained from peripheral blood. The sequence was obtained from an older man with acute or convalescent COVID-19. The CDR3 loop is CASSHQGLAINNEQFF. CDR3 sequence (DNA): TGTGCCAGCAGCCACCAGGGACTAGCGATCAACAATGAGCAGTTCTTC.